The rows below give T cell receptor beta chains drawn from one sample of a study of T cell responses to AZD1222 COVID-19 vaccine. Method: immunoSEQ multiplex PCR; TCRdb's copy keeps in-frame clones and lacks some. The sample lists 130,000 or so clones, 75% to 90% occurring once. The specimen was peripheral blood, collected on day 0 of AZD1222 vaccination. The receptors here all came from an adult in good health. CDR3s include the opening cysteine and the closing phenylalanine or tryptophan. The D gene is left open where the match is weak. Rows may omit the clone size; those that give it use once, few, many or a size class.

D: TRBD1; V: TRBV5-6; J: TRBJ1-2; size: .; CDR3: CASSLRTGGYPRNYGYTF; DNA: TGTGCCAGCAGCCTAAGGACAGGGGGGTACCCCCGTAACTATGGCTACACCTTC
D: .; V: TRBV6-5; J: TRBJ2-7; size: .; CDR3: CASKNREYEQYF; DNA: TGTGCCAGCAAAAACAGGGAGTACGAGCAGTACTTC
D: .; V: TRBV5-1; J: TRBJ2-2; size: .; CDR3: CASRGYRADTGELFF; DNA: TGCGCCAGCAGAGGGTATAGGGCAGACACCGGGGAGCTGTTTTTT
D: TRBD1; V: TRBV2; J: TRBJ1-1; size: .; CDR3: CASSRQGADTEAFF; DNA: TGTGCCAGCAGTCGACAGGGGGCAGACACTGAAGCTTTCTTT
D: TRBD2; V: TRBV7-2; J: TRBJ2-1; size: .; CDR3: CASSLFGGDEQFF; DNA: TGTGCCAGCAGCTTATTTGGGGGGGATGAGCAGTTCTTC
D: .; V: TRBV6-2/TRBV6-3; J: TRBJ2-4; size: .; CDR3: CASSGRTKNIQYF; DNA: TGTGCCAGCAGTGGTCGGACCAAAAACATTCAGTACTTC
D: TRBD1; V: TRBV27; J: TRBJ2-1; size: .; CDR3: CASSPPGQGPNNEQFF; DNA: TGTGCCAGCAGTCCACCGGGACAGGGTCCTAACAATGAGCAGTTCTTC
D: .; V: TRBV18; J: TRBJ2-5; size: once; CDR3: CASSPRETQYF; DNA: TGTGCCAGCTCACCAAGGGAGACCCAGTACTTC
D: .; V: TRBV6-5; J: TRBJ2-4; size: .; CDR3: CASTVQGFTQNIQYF; DNA: TGTGCCAGCACGGTTCAGGGATTTACCCAAAACATTCAGTACTTC
D: .; V: TRBV4-1; J: TRBJ1-1; size: .; CDR3: CASSPRQNTEAFF; DNA: TGCGCCAGCAGCCCCCGACAGAACACTGAAGCTTTCTTT
D: .; V: TRBV24-1; J: TRBJ2-1; size: .; CDR3: CATSGGQAYNEQFF; DNA: TGTGCCACCAGTGGGGGGCAGGCCTACAATGAGCAGTTCTTC
D: .; V: TRBV23-1; J: TRBJ1-1; size: .; CDR3: CVRGGFAEFLWKAFF; DNA: TGCGTCCGGGGGGGGTTTGCCGAATTTTTGTGGAAAGCTTTCTTT
D: .; V: TRBV5-4; J: TRBJ1-2; size: .; CDR3: CASSALIGGPRGYTF; DNA: TGTGCCAGCAGCGCCCTTATCGGAGGGCCCCGGGGCTACACCTTC
D: TRBD2; V: TRBV28; J: TRBJ2-7; size: .; CDR3: CASSRTSGSYEQYF; DNA: TGTGCCAGCAGCCGGACTAGCGGGAGCTACGAGCAGTACTTC
D: .; V: TRBV28; J: TRBJ1-3; size: .; CDR3: CASSFGPPSSGNTIYF; DNA: TGTGCCAGCAGTTTCGGCCCGCCGAGCTCTGGAAACACCATATATTTT
D: TRBD2; V: TRBV18; J: TRBJ2-5; size: .; CDR3: CASSPIETSGQETQYF; DNA: TGTGCCAGCTCACCGATCGAGACTAGCGGACAAGAGACCCAGTACTTC
D: .; V: TRBV5-4; J: TRBJ2-5; size: .; CDR3: CASSLGEETQYF; DNA: TGTGCCAGCAGCTTAGGCGAAGAGACCCAGTACTTC
D: .; V: TRBV2; J: TRBJ2-7; size: .; CDR3: CASKGHEQYF; DNA: TGTGCCAGCAAAGGACACGAGCAGTACTTC
D: .; V: TRBV12-3/TRBV12-4; J: TRBJ2-5; size: .; CDR3: CASSNQTGGTQYF; DNA: TGTGCCAGCAGTAATCAAACGGGCGGGACCCAGTACTTC
D: .; V: TRBV19; J: TRBJ1-2; size: .; CDR3: CAVQTGDGYTF; DNA: TGTGCCGTACAAACCGGGGATGGCTACACCTTC
D: .; V: TRBV9; J: TRBJ2-1; size: once; CDR3: CASSLKVRGYNEQFF; DNA: TGTGCCAGCAGCCTCAAAGTTCGGGGGTACAATGAGCAGTTCTTC
D: TRBD2; V: TRBV18; J: TRBJ2-7; size: .; CDR3: CASSRASGGPEQYF; DNA: TGTGCCAGCTCACGGGCTAGCGGGGGCCCGGAGCAGTACTTC
D: .; V: TRBV25-1; J: TRBJ2-3; size: .; CDR3: CASSGLLGTDTQYF; DNA: TGTGCCAGCAGCGGTCTACTAGGGACAGATACGCAGTATTTT
D: .; V: TRBV7-9; J: TRBJ1-3; size: few; CDR3: CASSDAGERSGNTIYF; DNA: TGTGCCAGCAGCGATGCGGGGGAACGCTCTGGAAACACCATATATTTT
D: .; V: TRBV6-6; J: TRBJ1-2; size: .; CDR3: CASSYSRDLKWNGYTF; DNA: TGTGCCAGCAGTTACTCCAGGGACCTAAAGTGGAATGGCTACACCTTC
D: .; V: TRBV7-8; J: TRBJ2-2; size: .; CDR3: CASSLEGPRGGELFF; DNA: TGTGCCAGCAGCTTGGAGGGGCCGAGAGGCGGGGAGCTGTTTTTT
D: .; V: TRBV5-6; J: TRBJ2-1; size: .; CDR3: CASRFGGPVGDEQFF; DNA: TGTGCCAGCAGGTTCGGGGGCCCAGTCGGGGATGAGCAGTTCTTC
D: .; V: TRBV9; J: TRBJ1-1; size: .; CDR3: CASSVDNTEAFF; DNA: TGTGCCAGCAGCGTAGACAACACTGAAGCTTTCTTT
D: TRBD1; V: TRBV5-6; J: TRBJ1-1; size: .; CDR3: CATQKQGPRTEAFF; DNA: TGTGCCACCCAGAAACAGGGGCCGAGGACTGAAGCTTTCTTT
D: TRBD1; V: TRBV9; J: TRBJ2-7; size: .; CDR3: CASSPTGDYEQYF; DNA: TGTGCCAGCAGTCCGACAGGGGACTACGAGCAGTACTTC
D: .; V: TRBV27; J: TRBJ1-3; size: few; CDR3: CASRARNTMYF; DNA: TGTGCCAGCAGGGCCCGAAACACCATGTATTTT
D: .; V: TRBV6-5; J: TRBJ2-7; size: .; CDR3: CASRLTPSYEQYF; DNA: TGTGCCAGCAGATTGACACCCTCCTACGAGCAGTACTTC
D: .; V: TRBV28; J: TRBJ1-1; size: .; CDR3: CASSLKGINTEAFF; DNA: TGTGCCAGCAGTTTAAAAGGCATCAACACTGAAGCTTTCTTT
D: .; V: TRBV30; J: TRBJ1-1; size: .; CDR3: CAWSQDGNTEAFF; DNA: TGTGCCTGGAGTCAGGACGGGAACACTGAAGCTTTCTTT
D: TRBD1; V: TRBV5-6; J: TRBJ2-7; size: .; CDR3: CASSFRTGGYSYEQYF; DNA: TGTGCCAGCAGCTTCCGGACAGGGGGATATTCCTACGAGCAGTACTTC
D: .; V: TRBV29-1; J: TRBJ2-2; size: .; CDR3: CSVEVYEGTGELFF; DNA: TGCAGCGTTGAAGTCTACGAGGGTACCGGGGAGCTGTTTTTT
D: TRBD1; V: TRBV2; J: TRBJ2-6; size: .; CDR3: CASSLDRAGANVLTF; DNA: TGTGCCAGCAGTCTGGACAGGGCTGGGGCCAACGTCCTGACTTTC
D: .; V: TRBV5-1; J: TRBJ2-5; size: .; CDR3: CASSLEGGPETQYF; DNA: TGCGCCAGCAGCCTGGAGGGCGGGCCGGAGACCCAGTACTTC
D: .; V: TRBV7-3; J: TRBJ2-1; size: .; CDR3: CASSFLGEDNEQFF; DNA: TGTGCCAGCAGTTTTTTAGGCGAAGACAATGAGCAGTTCTTC
D: TRBD1; V: TRBV6-5; J: TRBJ1-2; size: .; CDR3: CASTINGQGGYGYTF; DNA: TGTGCCAGCACCATCAATGGACAGGGAGGCTATGGCTACACCTTC
D: .; V: TRBV7-9; J: TRBJ1-1; size: once; CDR3: CASSLAERVAEAFF; DNA: TGTGCCAGCAGCTTAGCGGAAAGGGTGGCTGAAGCTTTCTTT
D: .; V: TRBV7-2; J: TRBJ2-7; size: .; CDR3: CASSLVTTNPEQYF; DNA: TGTGCCAGCAGCTTAGTAACGACAAACCCCGAGCAGTACTTC
D: .; V: TRBV14; J: TRBJ2-7; size: .; CDR3: CASSQPGTVCYEQYF; DNA: TGTGCCAGCAGCCAACCGGGGACCGTTTGTTACGAGCAGTACTTC
D: .; V: TRBV28; J: TRBJ1-2; size: .; CDR3: CASSLGTNYGYTF; DNA: TGTGCCAGCAGCCTCGGAACTAACTATGGCTACACCTTC
D: .; V: TRBV5-1; J: TRBJ2-2; size: .; CDR3: CASRATGLNTGELFF; DNA: TGCGCCAGCAGGGCGACAGGACTAAACACCGGGGAGCTGTTTTTT
D: .; V: TRBV25-1; J: TRBJ2-2; size: .; CDR3: CASSPPGVTGELFF; DNA: TGTGCCAGCAGTCCCCCTGGGGTTACCGGGGAGCTGTTTTTT
D: .; V: TRBV28; J: TRBJ1-4; size: .; CDR3: CASVPLGGGNEKLFF; DNA: TGTGCCAGCGTACCCCTGGGGGGCGGGAATGAAAAACTGTTTTTT
D: TRBD1; V: TRBV6-2/TRBV6-3; J: TRBJ1-5; size: .; CDR3: CASSPRTGFNQPQHF; DNA: TGTGCCAGCAGCCCTAGGACAGGGTTCAATCAGCCCCAGCATTTT
D: .; V: TRBV12-5; J: TRBJ2-5; size: .; CDR3: CASSGSQETQYF; DNA: TGTGCTAGTTCAGGGTCCCAAGAGACCCAGTACTTC
D: .; V: TRBV6-4; J: TRBJ1-1; size: .; CDR3: CASSPGARMNTEAFF; DNA: TGTGCCAGCAGTCCTGGGGCGAGAATGAACACTGAAGCTTTCTTT
D: .; V: TRBV20-1; J: TRBJ1-5; size: .; CDR3: CSASLGAGGNQPQHF; DNA: TGCAGTGCTAGTTTGGGGGCCGGGGGCAATCAGCCCCAGCATTTT
D: .; V: TRBV12-1; J: TRBJ2-3; size: once; CDR3: CASSFRASGSTDTQYF; DNA: TGTGCCAGCAGCTTTCGCGCTAGCGGGAGCACAGATACGCAGTATTTT
D: TRBD2; V: TRBV9; J: TRBJ2-7; size: .; CDR3: CASSPPSGRYEQYF; DNA: TGTGCCAGCAGCCCGCCCAGCGGGAGGTACGAGCAGTACTTC
D: TRBD1; V: TRBV9; J: TRBJ2-7; size: .; CDR3: CASSGTGGEQYF; DNA: TGTGCCAGCAGCGGCACAGGGGGGGAGCAGTACTTC
D: TRBD2; V: TRBV9; J: TRBJ2-2; size: .; CDR3: CASSVVGRLAAGELFF; DNA: TGTGCCAGCAGCGTAGTAGGGAGACTAGCGGCCGGGGAGCTGTTTTTT